This entry lists 2 T cell receptor beta chains sequenced from one sample in a study of cytomegalovirus exposure and HLA in healthy donors (TCRdb year 2017). Libraries were prepared through the immunoSEQ multiplex PCR assay. For the multiplex PCR, a mixture combining 60 forward primers for TCR Vbeta segments and 13 reverse primers for TCR Jbeta segments was used. TCRdb holds this immuneACCESS table with in-frame rearrangements only. Some clones are missing; in checked studies, unresolved V genes explain under half, and the rest has no known cause. The sample table holds 130,000 to 150,000 clones, of which roughly 80% were seen once. 4% to 4.5% of the sample is taken by the ten largest. The sample comprised PBMCs. These receptors came from a woman aged 40 to 55 in good health and CMV-seropositive.

This chain connects TRBV2 to TRBJ2-2; D unclear. Germline V lookup: CDR1 SNHLY, CDR2 FYNNEI. CDR3 size: 15 residues. V lost 4 bases to trimming and J lost 2 bases, with 11 bases between them. CDR3 sequence reads: CASSVRQTNTGELFF. In DNA form, the CDR3 reads TGTGCCAGCAGTGTTAGGCAGACTAACACCGGGGAGCTGTTTTTT. Full variable domain (rest looked up from reference TRBV2 and TRBJ2-2): EPEVTQTPSHQVTQMGQEVILRCVPISNHLYFYWYRQILGQKVEFLVSFYNNEISEKSEIFDDQFSVERPDGSNFTLKIRSTKLEDSAMYFCASSVRQTNTGELFFGEGSRLTVL.

This clone has only a few counts. The V gene is TRBV18, the J gene TRBJ1-5; D may be TRBD1 (6 bases). Germline V lookup: CDR1 KGHSH, CDR2 LQKENI. This CDR3 spans 13 amino acids. Between the trimmed V and J ends, which lost 7 bases and 2 bases, there was a span of 9 bases. The CDR3 loop is CASLQGRNQPQHF. The CDR3 DNA follows: TGTGCCAGCTTACAGGGTCGCAATCAGCCCCAGCATTTT.